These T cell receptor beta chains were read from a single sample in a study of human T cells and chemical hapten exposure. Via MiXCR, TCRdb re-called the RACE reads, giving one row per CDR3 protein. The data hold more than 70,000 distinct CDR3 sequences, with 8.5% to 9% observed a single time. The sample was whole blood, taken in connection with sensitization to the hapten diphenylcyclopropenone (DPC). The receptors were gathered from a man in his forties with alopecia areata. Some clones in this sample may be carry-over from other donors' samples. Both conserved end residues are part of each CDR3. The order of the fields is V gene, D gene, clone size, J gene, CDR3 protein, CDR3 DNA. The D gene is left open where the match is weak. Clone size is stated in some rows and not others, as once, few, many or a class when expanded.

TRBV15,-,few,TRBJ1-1,CATSRRLQGGEAFF,TGTGCCACCAGCAGAAGATTGCAGGGTGGTGAAGCTTTCTTT
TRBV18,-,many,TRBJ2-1,CASSPQASGLISNEQFF,TGTGCCAGCTCACCACAGGCTAGTGGCTTAATTAGCAATGAGCAGTTCTTC
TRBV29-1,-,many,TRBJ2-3,CSVEYGKADTQYF,TGCAGCGTTGAGTACGGTAAAGCAGATACGCAGTATTTT
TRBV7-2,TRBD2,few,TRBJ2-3,CASSVSGRPGDTQYF,TGTGCCAGCAGCGTTAGCGGGAGGCCAGGGGATACGCAGTATTTT
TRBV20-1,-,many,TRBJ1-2,CSARVLGYYGYTF,TGCAGTGCTAGAGTTTTAGGATACTATGGCTACACCTTC
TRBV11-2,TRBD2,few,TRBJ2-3,CASSLGWGRENTQYF,TGTGCCAGCAGCCTTGGCTGGGGGAGGGAGAATACGCAGTATTTT
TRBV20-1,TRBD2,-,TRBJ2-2,CSASRLAGDIGELFF,TGCAGTGCTAGCAGACTAGCGGGAGACATCGGGGAGCTGTTTTTT
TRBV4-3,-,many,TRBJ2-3,CASSQTVTRQDTQYF,TGCGCCAGCAGCCAAACGGTCACACGACAAGATACGCAGTATTTT
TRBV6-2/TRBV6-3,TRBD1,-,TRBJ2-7,CASSPGQGAIYEQYF,TGTGCCAGCAGCCCCGGACAGGGGGCCATCTACGAGCAGTACTTC
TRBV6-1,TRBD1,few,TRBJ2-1,CASSEGRDRARNEQFF,TGTGCCAGCAGTGAAGGCAGGGACAGGGCGAGGAATGAGCAGTTCTTC
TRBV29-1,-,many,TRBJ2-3,CSVEEGADTQYF,TGCAGCGTTGAGGAGGGAGCAGATACGCAGTATTTT
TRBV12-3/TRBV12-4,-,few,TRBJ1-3,CASSLAGRSSGNTIYF,TGTGCCAGCAGTTTGGCGGGTCGTTCGTCTGGAAACACCATATATTTT
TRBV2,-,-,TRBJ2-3,CASSEQGLGTDTQYF,TGTGCCAGCAGTGAGCAGGGATTAGGCACAGATACGCAGTATTTT
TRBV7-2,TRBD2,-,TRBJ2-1,CASSSGRVNNEQFF,TGTGCCAGCAGCTCCGGGAGGGTTAACAATGAGCAGTTCTTC
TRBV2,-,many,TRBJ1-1,CASSVWGNTEAFF,TGTGCCAGCAGTGTTTGGGGGAACACTGAAGCTTTCTTT
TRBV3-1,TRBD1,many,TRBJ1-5,CASSRQGRGPQHF,TGTGCCAGCAGTCGACAGGGCCGTGGGCCCCAGCATTTT
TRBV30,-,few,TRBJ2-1,CAGVGGGSPVEQFF,TGTGCCGGAGTCGGAGGGGGCAGCCCGGTAGAGCAGTTCTTC
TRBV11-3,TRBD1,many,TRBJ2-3,CASSPSMGQHTDTQYF,TGTGCCAGCAGCCCATCAATGGGACAGCACACAGATACGCAGTATTTT
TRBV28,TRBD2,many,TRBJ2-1,CASSPRTWTSGSPGVSYNEQFF,TGTGCCAGCAGTCCACGAACTTGGACTAGCGGGAGCCCCGGAGTGTCCTACAATGAGCAGTTCTTC
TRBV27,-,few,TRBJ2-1,CASSLRSGLYNEQFF,TGTGCCAGCAGCCTCCGGAGCGGTCTATACAATGAGCAGTTCTTC
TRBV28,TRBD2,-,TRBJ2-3,CASSPIPSGGRTDTQYF,TGTGCCAGCAGTCCCATCCCTAGCGGAGGCCGGACAGATACGCAGTATTTT
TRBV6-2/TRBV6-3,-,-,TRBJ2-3,CASSYSTTSTDTQYF,TGTGCCAGCAGTTACTCGACTACTAGCACAGATACGCAGTATTTT
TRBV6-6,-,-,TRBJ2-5,CASSYLFAGQCGIQETQYF,TGTGCCAGCAGTTACTTATTTGCGGGGCAGTGCGGGATCCAAGAGACCCAGTACTTC
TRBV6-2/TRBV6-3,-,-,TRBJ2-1,CASSLPMWAANEQFF,TGTGCCAGCAGTTTACCGATGTGGGCGGCTAATGAGCAGTTCTTC
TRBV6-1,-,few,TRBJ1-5,CASSESGGDQPQHF,TGTGCCAGCAGTGAATCTGGCGGCGATCAGCCCCAGCATTTT
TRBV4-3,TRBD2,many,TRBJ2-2,CASSHPISLAGEVWDTGELFF,TGCGCCAGCAGCCACCCGATCTCTCTAGCGGGAGAGGTATGGGACACCGGGGAGCTGTTTTTT
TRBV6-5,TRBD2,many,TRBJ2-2,CASSTGLAGLSGELFF,TGTGCCAGCAGTACCGGACTAGCGGGATTGTCCGGGGAGCTGTTTTTT
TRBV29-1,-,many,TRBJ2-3,CSVKQGPSTQYF,TGCAGCGTTAAACAGGGTCCTTCTACGCAGTATTTT
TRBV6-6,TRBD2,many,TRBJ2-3,CASTSVVAGTDTQYF,TGTGCCAGCACATCTGTGGTAGCGGGGACAGATACGCAGTATTTT
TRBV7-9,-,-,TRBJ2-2,CASSLASATGELFF,TGTGCCAGCAGCTTAGCGTCTGCCACCGGGGAGCTGTTTTTT
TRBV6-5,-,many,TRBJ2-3,CASSYDILDSDPTDTQYF,TGTGCCAGCAGTTACGATATTCTGGACAGCGACCCCACAGATACGCAGTATTTT
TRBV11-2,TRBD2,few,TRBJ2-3,CASSMAQTSGTDTQYF,TGTGCCAGCAGCATGGCTCAGACTAGCGGGACGGATACGCAGTATTTT
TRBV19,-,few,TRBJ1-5,CASSALRDSNQPQHF,TGTGCCAGTAGTGCCCTCAGGGATAGCAATCAGCCCCAGCATTTT
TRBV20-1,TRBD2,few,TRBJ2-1,CSAREPPGGSGRISAYNEQFF,TGCAGTGCTAGAGAGCCACCGGGTGGGAGCGGGAGAATATCGGCGTACAATGAGCAGTTCTTC
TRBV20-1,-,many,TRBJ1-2,CSARDRRGDGYTF,TGCAGTGCTAGAGATCGAAGAGGGGATGGCTACACCTTC
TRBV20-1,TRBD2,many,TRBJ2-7,CSAPGEGTYEQYF,TGCAGTGCCCCGGGGGAGGGAACCTACGAGCAGTACTTC
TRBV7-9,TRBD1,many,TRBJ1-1,CASRSGQGAIWAEAFF,TGTGCCAGCCGCTCGGGACAGGGGGCGATTTGGGCTGAAGCTTTCTTT
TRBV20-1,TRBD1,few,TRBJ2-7,CSALNPGTGNYEQYF,TGCAGTGCTCTAAATCCCGGGACAGGGAACTACGAGCAGTACTTC
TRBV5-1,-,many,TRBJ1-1,CASSLEGLNTEAFF,TGCGCCAGCAGCTTGGAGGGTCTTAACACTGAAGCTTTCTTT
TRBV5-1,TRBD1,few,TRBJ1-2,CASSTGQDPRVMRANYGYTF,TGCGCCAGCAGCACCGGACAGGATCCTAGGGTTATGCGCGCTAACTATGGCTACACCTTC
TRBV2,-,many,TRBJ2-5,CASGPTGLYQETQYF,TGTGCCAGCGGCCCGACAGGCCTATACCAAGAGACCCAGTACTTC
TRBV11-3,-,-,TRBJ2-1,CASSPSGPFNEQFF,TGTGCCAGCAGCCCCAGCGGTCCTTTCAATGAGCAGTTCTTC
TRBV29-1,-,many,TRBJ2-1,CSGTVFNEQFF,TGCAGCGGTACCGTATTTAATGAGCAGTTCTTC
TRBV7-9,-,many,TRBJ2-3,CASSYGIDTQYF,TGTGCCAGCAGCTATGGGATAGATACGCAGTATTTT
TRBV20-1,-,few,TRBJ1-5,CSARAREDQPQHF,TGCAGTGCTAGGGCCAGGGAAGATCAGCCCCAGCATTTT
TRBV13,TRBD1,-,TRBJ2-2,CASSLNIQGKAGELFF,TGTGCCAGCAGCTTAAATATACAGGGGAAGGCCGGGGAGCTGTTTTTT